These 2 T cell receptor beta chains originate from one sample sequenced in a study of Graves' ophthalmopathy and Graves' hyperthyroidism. Amplified TCR beta CDR3 regions were obtained using RNA transcripts as template. HTBI primers were employed in first-round RT-PCR, then a second-round multiplex PCR followed. TCRdb passed the multiplex PCR reads through MiXCR, listing each CDR3 protein once. The sample lists about 590,000 distinct CDR3 sequences; less than 45% were seen once. The sample taken for sequencing was peripheral blood or thyroid tissue (not recorded which). These receptors all come from an adult man with Graves' hyperthyroidism.

The DNA for the CDR3 is TGTGCCAGTAATAGCCTGGGGCGCGGCTACACCTTC. Amino acids: CASNSLGRGYTF. The chain has TRBV28 and TRBJ1-2, with D perhaps matching TRBD1 (5 bases). The CDR3 sequence is 12 residues long. CDR1 MDHEN and CDR2 SYDVKM come from the germline V gene. V was pared by 9 bases and J by 8 bases, with 16 bases between.

This clonotype was detected many times. The chain is built from TRBV2 and TRBJ2-5; D is possibly TRBD2 (6 bases). Looked up from germline, CDR1 is SNHLY and CDR2 is FYNNEI. CDR3 length: 14 residues. V dropped 7 bases and J dropped 5 bases, with 17 bases sitting between them. The CDR3 region has the DNA TGTGCCAGCAAGGAGAGGGGAGGAACGGAGACCCAGTACTTC. This codes for CASKERGGTETQYF.